This entry lists 23 T cell receptor beta chains sequenced from one sample in a study of T cell repertoires in cytomegalovirus infection. For these TCRs, the target antigens are not known. TCRdb re-analysed the reads in MiXCR, keeping a single row per CDR3 protein. The table includes around 360,000 distinct CDR3 sequences, about 34% detected once. Sequences were derived from cultured PBMCs, sampled from culture after CMV antigen stimulation. The receptor source for this set is a human donor in good health (CMV status not recorded). Some clones in this sample may be carry-over from other donors' samples.

Here the CDR3 reads CASSRTVTNTGELFF. The DNA for the CDR3 is TGTGCCAGTTCTAGGACAGTTACGAACACCGGGGAGCTGTTTTTT. The V and J genes are TRBV19 and TRBJ2-2; D may be TRBD1 (6 bases). The V end was cut by 8 bases, the J end by 0 bases, with 13 bases between. The CDR3 length is 15 residues. Germline CDR1 reads LNHDA; CDR2 reads SQIVND (reference sequence).

In nucleotides, the CDR3 is TGTGCCAGCAGTTCCGGGGGGACAGGGAACACTGAAGCTTTCTTT. Translating gives CASSSGGTGNTEAFF. V gene TRBV12-3 or TRBV12-4 combines with J gene TRBJ1-1, with 8 bases lining up with TRBD1. The V and J ends lost 4 bases and 1 base, in that order; junction bases with no gene match: 5. The CDR3 is 15 amino acids.

Ten or more counts support this clonotype. The gene calls are TRBV11-1 and TRBJ2-5; 10 bases fit TRBD2. Germline V gene data show CDR1 as SGHAT and CDR2 as FQDESV (reference sequence). CDR3 length equals 16 residues. V gave up 1 base and J gave up 4 bases; unmatched junction bases: 6. CDR3 DNA sequence: TGTGCCAGCAGCTTAGGCCAAGCGGGAGGGCGAGAGACCCAGTACTTC. Translation: CASSLGQAGGRETQYF.

This clonotype was counted only a few times. The CDR3 reads CASSSPRQVNTEAFF. CDR3 coding DNA: TGTGCCAGCAGTTCTCCGAGACAGGTGAACACTGAAGCTTTCTTT. The V gene is TRBV27, the J gene TRBJ1-1; weak D call: TRBD1 (6 bases). The CDR3 is 15 residues long. In germline, CDR1 is MNHEY, CDR2 SMNVEV (reference sequence). Trimming took 4 bases from V and 0 from J, leaving 12 bases between them.

This clonotype was counted between two and nine times. This sequence joins TRBV29-1 and TRBJ2-7; 7 nucleotides align to TRBD2. The CDR3 loop spans 13 amino acids. J was trimmed by 3 bases and V by 3 bases; bases with no gene match: 5. Germline V gene sequence: CDR1 SQVTM, CDR2 ANQGSEA. CDR3 sequence reads: CSVDYGLGYEQYF. CDR3 sequence (DNA): TGCAGCGTTGACTACGGACTAGGCTACGAGCAGTACTTC.

Details on this clonotype: The missing conserved phenylalanine or tryptophan at the end of this CDR3 makes a read error likely. The V and J genes are TRBV4-1 and TRBJ1-2; 8 bases map to TRBD1. V gave up 6 bases and J gave up 4 bases; unmatched junction bases: 4. CDR1 and CDR2 (germline): MGHRA, YSYEKL. The CDR3 length is 13 residues. CDR3 amino acids: CASSPGQAYGYTY. Written as DNA, the CDR3 is TGCGCCAGCAGTCCGGGACAGGCCTATGGCTACACCTAC.

The CDR3 DNA reads as TGTGCCAGCACTAAGGGGACAGATGGAAACATTCAGTACTTC. Encoded protein: CASTKGTDGNIQYF. The chain employs TRBV5-4 and TRBJ2-4; 7 nucleotides match TRBD1. CDR1 and CDR2 from the germline V gene are SGHNT and YYREEE (reference sequence). The CDR3 sequence is 14 residues long. The J segment lost 6 bases and the V segment lost 6 bases, leaving 9 bases of the junction unmatched.

This sequence joins TRBV27 and TRBJ1-6, with 9 bases that match TRBD1. The germline V gene encodes CDR1 MNHEY and CDR2 SMNVEV (reference sequence). V lost 3 bases to trimming and J lost 8 bases; unmatched junction nucleotides: 5. The CDR3 runs to 15 residues. The CDR3 here is CASSFTGGGYSPLHF. In DNA form, the CDR3 reads TGTGCCAGCAGTTTCACAGGGGGCGGTTATTCACCCCTCCACTTT.

This clonotype turned up a few times. The chain recombines TRBV27 with TRBJ2-3; D not certain. V was clipped by 4 bases and J by 3 bases, with 8 bases between them. The CDR3 spans 13 residues. The germline gives CDR1 MNHEY, CDR2 SMNVEV (reference sequence). Here the CDR3 DNA reads TGTGCCAGCAGTTCCGTTACAACAGATACGCAGTATTTT. It codes for CASSSVTTDTQYF.

The chain couples TRBV14 to TRBJ1-1; no clear D gene. Trimming removed 0 bases at V and 4 bases at J, with 6 bases between. Germline V gene sequence: CDR1 SGHDN, CDR2 FVKESK. The CDR3 contains 13 residues. The CDR3: CASSQDLVTEAFF. The DNA for the CDR3 is TGTGCCAGCAGCCAAGATTTGGTCACTGAAGCTTTCTTT.

CDR3 protein: CASGQGYGYTF. In DNA, the CDR3 is TGTGCCAGTGGGCAGGGGTATGGCTACACCTTC. The chain has TRBV19 and TRBJ1-2; TRBD1 is a possible D gene (6 bases). The V and J ends lost 8 bases and 5 bases respectively, with 9 bases between them. Per the germline V gene, CDR1 is LNHDA and CDR2 is SQIVND (reference sequence). The CDR3 runs to 11 residues.

This clonotype was observed a handful of times. The rearrangement uses TRBV4-1 and TRBJ2-7; 10 bases map to TRBD1. CDR3 length equals 14 residues. The germline V gene has CDR1 MGHRA and CDR2 YSYEKL. Trimming at V came to 7 bases and at J to 4 bases, leaving 7 bases not matched to a gene. This CDR3 is CASTPDRGPYEQYF. In nucleotides, the CDR3 is TGCGCCAGCACCCCAGACAGGGGGCCTTACGAGCAGTACTTC.

This chain uses TRBV7-9 with TRBJ1-3, with D uncertain. CDR1 is SEHNR, CDR2 FQNEAQ, per germline (reference sequence). The CDR3 is made up of 15 amino acids. Trimming stripped 5 bases from V and 0 bases from J, with 11 bases between. CDR3 coding DNA: TGTGCCAGCAGCCTCCACCTCGACTCTGGAAACACCATATATTTT. Protein sequence: CASSLHLDSGNTIYF.

This rearrangement joins TRBV6-1 to TRBJ2-1, with D tentatively TRBD1 or TRBD2 (5 bases each). V was cut by 6 bases and J by 8 bases, with 17 bases left in between. Germline V CDR1 and CDR2: MNHNS, SASEGT. The CDR3 is 14 amino acids. The CDR3 DNA is TGTGCCAGCAGACGTGGGACCGCCGGGGATGAGCAGTTCTTC. Translated, it gives CASRRGTAGDEQFF.

The chain employs TRBV7-4 and TRBJ1-1; no clear D. The CDR3 totals 13 residues. V gave up 5 bases and J gave up 3 bases, with 10 bases separating them. The germline gives CDR1 SGHVT, CDR2 SQSDAQ. CDR3 region: CASSLTKDTEAFF. As DNA, the CDR3 is TGTGCCAGCAGCCTCACAAAGGACACTGAAGCTTTCTTT. The full variable domain, rest sourced from reference TRBV7-4 and TRBJ1-1, is GAGVSQSPRYKVAKRGRDVALRCDSISGHVTLYWYRQTLGQGSEVLTYSQSDAQRDKSGRPSGRFSAERPERSVSTLKIQRTEQGDSAVYLCASSLTKDTEAFFGQGTRLTVV.

The chain carries TRBV20-1 and TRBJ2-5; TRBD2 might be the D (6 bases). The V end lost 0 bases, the J end lost 4 bases, and 12 bases lay between the germline ends. The germline gives CDR1 DFQATT, CDR2 SNEGSKA (reference sequence). The CDR3 length is 14 residues. The CDR3 bases are TGCAGTGCTAGAGAACGGGGGTCGGGAGAGACCCAGTACTTC. Translation gives CSARERGSGETQYF.

This clonotype was picked up a small number of times. The gene calls are TRBV29-1 and TRBJ2-7; D may be TRBD2 (5 bases). The CDR3 is made up of 14 amino acids. Germline CDR1 and CDR2: SQVTM and ANQGSEA. Trimming took 7 bases from V and 7 from J, leaving 23 bases between them. The DNA of the CDR3 is TGCAGCGCAACGACGACTAATACTCCGGGGGAGCAGTACTTC. Protein sequence: CSATTTNTPGEQYF.

This clonotype was detected ten times or more. This chain uses TRBV4-1 with TRBJ1-5, with D unclear. The germline V and J ends were trimmed by 1 base and 7 bases, with 8 bases remaining between them. The CDR3 is 13 residues long. Germline-derived CDR1 and CDR2 are MGHRA and YSYEKL. CDR3: CASSQATAQPQHF. CDR3 coding DNA: TGCGCCAGCAGCCAAGCGACGGCCCAGCCCCAGCATTTT.

There are a few counts of this clonotype. The gene calls are TRBV28 and TRBJ1-3; 7 bases fit TRBD1. The CDR3 contains 15 residues. V lost 2 bases to trimming and J lost 3 bases; unmatched junction nucleotides: 4. Germline CDR1 MDHEN, CDR2 SYDVKM. CDR3 sequence (DNA): TGTGCCAGCAGTTTAGCTGACAGGGATGGAAACACCATATATTTT. As protein: CASSLADRDGNTIYF.

For this clonotype: A single base separates this from a much larger clone, so it may be a read error. DNA of the CDR3: TGTGCCAGCAGCGATCATAGCGGACCCACAGATACGCGGTATTTT. Protein product: CASSDHSGPTDTRYF. The chain combines TRBV7-4 with TRBJ2-3; possibly TRBD2 for D (6 bases). The CDR3 has 15 amino acids. CDR1 and CDR2 from the germline V gene are SGHVT and SQSDAQ.

The chain combines TRBV7-6 with TRBJ1-2; 7 nucleotides match TRBD1. V shed 4 bases and J 3 bases; nucleotides not matched to a gene: 5. Germline CDR1 is SGHVS and CDR2 is FNYEAQ. There are 14 residues in the CDR3. CDR3 amino acids: CASSWDSSYYGYTF. DNA of the CDR3: TGTGCCAGCAGCTGGGACAGCTCCTACTATGGCTACACCTTC.

The chain has TRBV10-3 and TRBJ1-6; D perhaps matches TRBD1 (5 bases). This CDR3 spans 13 amino acids. The V and J ends lost 3 bases and 8 bases respectively, with 8 bases between them. The germline CDR1 and CDR2 sequences are ENHRY and SYGVKD. The CDR3 reads CAISDLGDSPLHF. The CDR3 region has the DNA TGTGCCATCAGTGATCTGGGGGATTCACCCCTCCACTTT.

This clonotype was detected only a few times. The chain is built from TRBV25-1 and TRBJ2-1; the match to TRBD2 covers 10 bases. The CDR3 has 15 residues. Looked up from germline, CDR1 is MGHDK and CDR2 is SYGVNS. The V and J ends lost 6 bases and 4 bases, in that order; junction bases with no gene match: 6. The CDR3 region has the DNA TGTGCCAGCAGACAGCCTAGCGGGGGATACAATGAGCAGTTCTTC. It encodes CASRQPSGGYNEQFF.